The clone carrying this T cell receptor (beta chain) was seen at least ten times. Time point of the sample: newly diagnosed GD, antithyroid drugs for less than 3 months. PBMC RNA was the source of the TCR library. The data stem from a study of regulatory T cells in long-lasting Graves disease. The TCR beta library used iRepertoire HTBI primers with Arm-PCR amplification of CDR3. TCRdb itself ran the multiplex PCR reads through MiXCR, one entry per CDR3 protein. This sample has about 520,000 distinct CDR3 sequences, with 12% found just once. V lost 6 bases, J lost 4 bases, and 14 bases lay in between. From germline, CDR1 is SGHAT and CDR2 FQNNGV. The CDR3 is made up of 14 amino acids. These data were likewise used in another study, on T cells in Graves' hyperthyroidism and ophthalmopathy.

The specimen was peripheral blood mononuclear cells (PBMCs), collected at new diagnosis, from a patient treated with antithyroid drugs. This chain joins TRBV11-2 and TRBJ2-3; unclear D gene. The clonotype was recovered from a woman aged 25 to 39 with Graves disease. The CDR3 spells CASRGLGYADTQYF. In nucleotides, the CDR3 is TGTGCCAGCAGGGGTTTGGGGTACGCAGATACGCAGTATTTT.